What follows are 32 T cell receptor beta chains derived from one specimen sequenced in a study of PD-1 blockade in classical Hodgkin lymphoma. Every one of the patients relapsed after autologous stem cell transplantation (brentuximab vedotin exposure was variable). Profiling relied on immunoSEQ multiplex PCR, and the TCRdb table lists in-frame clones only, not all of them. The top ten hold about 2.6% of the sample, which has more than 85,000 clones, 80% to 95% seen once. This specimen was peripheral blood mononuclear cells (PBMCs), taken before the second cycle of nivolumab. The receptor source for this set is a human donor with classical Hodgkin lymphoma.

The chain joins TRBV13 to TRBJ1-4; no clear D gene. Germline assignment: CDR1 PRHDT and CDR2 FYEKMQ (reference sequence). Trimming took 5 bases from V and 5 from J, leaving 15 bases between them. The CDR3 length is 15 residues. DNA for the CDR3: TGTGCCAGCAGCGGACTAGGACGGGAAAATGAAAAACTGTTTTTT. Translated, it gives CASSGLGRENEKLFF.

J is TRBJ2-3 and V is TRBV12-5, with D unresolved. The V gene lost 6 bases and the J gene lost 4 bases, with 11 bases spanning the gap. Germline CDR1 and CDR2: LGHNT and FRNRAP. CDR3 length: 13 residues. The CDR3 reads CASGTNSADTQYF. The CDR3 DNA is TGTGCTAGTGGAACCAATAGTGCAGATACGCAGTATTTT.

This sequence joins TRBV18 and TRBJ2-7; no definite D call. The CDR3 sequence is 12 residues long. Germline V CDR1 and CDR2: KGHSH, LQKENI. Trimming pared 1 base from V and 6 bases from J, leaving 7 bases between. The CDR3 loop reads CASSPRGPEQYF. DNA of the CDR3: TGTGCCAGCTCACCACGGGGTCCCGAGCAGTACTTC. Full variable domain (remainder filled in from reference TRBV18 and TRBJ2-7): NAGVMQNPRHLVRRRGQEARLRCSPMKGHSHVYWYRQLPEEGLKFMVYLQKENIIDESGMPKERFSAEFPKEGPSILRIQQVVRGDSAAYFCASSPRGPEQYFGPGTRLTVT.

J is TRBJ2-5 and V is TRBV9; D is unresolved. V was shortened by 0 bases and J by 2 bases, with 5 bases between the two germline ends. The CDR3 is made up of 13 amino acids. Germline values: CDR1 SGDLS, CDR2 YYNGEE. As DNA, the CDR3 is TGTGCCAGCAGCGTAGGATTACAAGAGACCCAGTACTTC. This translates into CASSVGLQETQYF.

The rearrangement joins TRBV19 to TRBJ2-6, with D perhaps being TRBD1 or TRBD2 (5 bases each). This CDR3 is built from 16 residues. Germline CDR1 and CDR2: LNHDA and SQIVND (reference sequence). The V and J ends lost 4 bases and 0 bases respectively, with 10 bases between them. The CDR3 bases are TGTGCCAGTAGTACGGGACGGAGCTCTGGGGCCAACGTCCTGACTTTC. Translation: CASSTGRSSGANVLTF.

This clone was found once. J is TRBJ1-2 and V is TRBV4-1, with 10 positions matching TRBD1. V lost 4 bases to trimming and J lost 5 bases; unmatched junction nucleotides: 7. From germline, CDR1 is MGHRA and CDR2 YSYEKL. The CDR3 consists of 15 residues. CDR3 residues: CASSLPGQGIYGYTF. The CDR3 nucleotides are TGCGCCAGCAGCCTCCCGGGACAGGGGATTTATGGCTACACCTTC.

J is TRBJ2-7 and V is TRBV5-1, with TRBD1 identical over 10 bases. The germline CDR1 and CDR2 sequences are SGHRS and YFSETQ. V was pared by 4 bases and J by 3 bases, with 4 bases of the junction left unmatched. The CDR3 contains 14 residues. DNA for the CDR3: TGCGCCAGCAGCCCGGGACAGGGGAACTACGAGCAGTACTTC. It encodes CASSPGQGNYEQYF.

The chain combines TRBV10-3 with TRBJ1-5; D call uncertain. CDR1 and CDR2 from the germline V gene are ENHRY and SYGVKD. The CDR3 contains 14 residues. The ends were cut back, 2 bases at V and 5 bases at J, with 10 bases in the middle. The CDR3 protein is CAISERSNDQPQHF. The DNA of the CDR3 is TGTGCCATCAGTGAGCGGTCTAACGATCAGCCCCAGCATTTT.

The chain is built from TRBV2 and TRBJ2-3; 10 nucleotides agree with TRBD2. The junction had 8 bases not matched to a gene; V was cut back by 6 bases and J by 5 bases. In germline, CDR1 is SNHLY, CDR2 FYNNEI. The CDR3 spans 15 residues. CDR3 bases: TGTGCCAGCAGCGACGGCCAGCGGGGGGGAGATACGCAGTATTTT. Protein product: CASSDGQRGGDTQYF.

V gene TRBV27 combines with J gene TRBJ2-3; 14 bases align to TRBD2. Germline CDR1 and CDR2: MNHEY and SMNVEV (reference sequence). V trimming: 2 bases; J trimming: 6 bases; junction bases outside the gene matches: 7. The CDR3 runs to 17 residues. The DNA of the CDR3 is TGTGCCAGCAGTTTACGGAGACTAGCGGGAGGGAAGGATACGCAGTATTTT. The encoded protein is CASSLRRLAGGKDTQYF.

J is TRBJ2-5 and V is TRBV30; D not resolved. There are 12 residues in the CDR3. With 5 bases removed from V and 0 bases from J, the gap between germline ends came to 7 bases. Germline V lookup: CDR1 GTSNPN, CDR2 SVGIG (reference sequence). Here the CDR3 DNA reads TGTGCCTGGGGTGGGTACCAAGAGACCCAGTACTTC. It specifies CAWGGYQETQYF.

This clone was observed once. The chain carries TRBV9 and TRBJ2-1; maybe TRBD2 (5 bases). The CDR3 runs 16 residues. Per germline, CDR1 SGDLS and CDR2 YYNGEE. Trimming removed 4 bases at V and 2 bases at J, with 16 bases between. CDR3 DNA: TGTGCCAGCAGCCCCTTCGGGGATACCCCCTACAATGAGCAGTTCTTC. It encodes CASSPFGDTPYNEQFF.

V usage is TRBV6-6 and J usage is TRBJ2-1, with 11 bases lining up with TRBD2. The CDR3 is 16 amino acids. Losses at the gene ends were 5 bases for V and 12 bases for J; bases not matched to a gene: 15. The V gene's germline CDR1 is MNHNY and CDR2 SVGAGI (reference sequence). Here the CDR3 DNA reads TGTGCCAGCAGTCCTACCGGGACTAGCGGTACTATGGGGCAGTTCTTC. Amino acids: CASSPTGTSGTMGQFF.

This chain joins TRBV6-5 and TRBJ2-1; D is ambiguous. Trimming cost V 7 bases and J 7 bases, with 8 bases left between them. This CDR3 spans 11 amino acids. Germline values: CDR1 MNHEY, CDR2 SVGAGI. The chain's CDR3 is CASMLINEQFF. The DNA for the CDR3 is TGTGCCAGCATGCTTATAAATGAGCAGTTCTTC.

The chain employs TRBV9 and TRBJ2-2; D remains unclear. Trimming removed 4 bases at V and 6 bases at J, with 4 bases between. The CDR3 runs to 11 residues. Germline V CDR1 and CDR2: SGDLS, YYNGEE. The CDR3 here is CASSRSGELFF. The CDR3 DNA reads TGTGCCAGCAGCCGCTCCGGGGAGCTGTTTTTT.

CDR3 sequence reads: CAWSGFDSLGNIQYF. The DNA for the CDR3 is TGTGCCTGGAGTGGATTTGACAGTTTGGGAAACATTCAGTACTTC. The gene calls are TRBV30 and TRBJ2-4; the D gene is possibly TRBD1 (5 bases). The CDR3 spans 15 residues. From germline, CDR1 is GTSNPN and CDR2 SVGIG (reference sequence). Trimming stripped 1 base from V and 6 bases from J, with 16 bases between. The entire variable domain, with the rest obtained from reference TRBV30 and TRBJ2-4, is as follows: SQTIHQWPATLVQPVGSPLSLECTVEGTSNPNLYWYRQAAGRGLQLLFYSVGIGQISSEVPQNLSASRPQDRQFILSSKKLLLSDSGFYLCAWSGFDSLGNIQYFGAGTRLSVL.

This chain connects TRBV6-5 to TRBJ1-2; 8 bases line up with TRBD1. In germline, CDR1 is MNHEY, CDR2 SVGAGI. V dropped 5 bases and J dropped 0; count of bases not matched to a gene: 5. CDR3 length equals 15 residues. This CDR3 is CASSLTGVANYGYTF. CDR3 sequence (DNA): TGTGCCAGCAGTCTGACAGGGGTAGCTAACTATGGCTACACCTTC.

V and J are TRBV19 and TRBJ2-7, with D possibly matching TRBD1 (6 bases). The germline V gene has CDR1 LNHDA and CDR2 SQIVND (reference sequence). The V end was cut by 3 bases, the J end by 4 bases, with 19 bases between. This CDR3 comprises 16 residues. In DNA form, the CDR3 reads TGTGCCAGTAGTATTTCCGGGACATCCCCAGGGTACGAGCAGTACTTC. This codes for CASSISGTSPGYEQYF.

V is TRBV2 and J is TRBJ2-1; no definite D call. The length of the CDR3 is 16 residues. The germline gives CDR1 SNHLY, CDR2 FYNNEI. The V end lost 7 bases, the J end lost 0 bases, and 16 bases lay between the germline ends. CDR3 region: CASKKIWQTSYNEQFF. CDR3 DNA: TGTGCCAGCAAGAAGATCTGGCAGACCTCCTACAATGAGCAGTTCTTC.

CDR3 sequence reads: CSAHDRAEAFF. As DNA, the CDR3 is TGCAGTGCTCATGACAGGGCTGAAGCTTTCTTT. The rearrangement uses TRBV20-1 and TRBJ1-1; the match to TRBD1 covers 7 bases. This CDR3 is built from 11 residues. The V segment lost 5 bases and the J segment 6 bases; nucleotides outside the gene matches: 3. The germline V gene encodes CDR1 DFQATT and CDR2 SNEGSKA (reference sequence).

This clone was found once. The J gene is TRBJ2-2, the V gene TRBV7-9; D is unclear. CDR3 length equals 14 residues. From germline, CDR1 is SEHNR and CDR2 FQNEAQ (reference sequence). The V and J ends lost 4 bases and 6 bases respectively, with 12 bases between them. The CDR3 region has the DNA TGTGCCAGCAGCTCCCCTAGTCGAGCCGGGGAGCTGTTTTTT. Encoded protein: CASSSPSRAGELFF.

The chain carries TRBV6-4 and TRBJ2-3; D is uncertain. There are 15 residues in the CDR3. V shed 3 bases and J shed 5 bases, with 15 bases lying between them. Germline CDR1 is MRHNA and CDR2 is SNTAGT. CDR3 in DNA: TGTGCCAGCAGTGAATTTATGATCGCTGGAGATACGCAGTATTTT. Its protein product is CASSEFMIAGDTQYF.

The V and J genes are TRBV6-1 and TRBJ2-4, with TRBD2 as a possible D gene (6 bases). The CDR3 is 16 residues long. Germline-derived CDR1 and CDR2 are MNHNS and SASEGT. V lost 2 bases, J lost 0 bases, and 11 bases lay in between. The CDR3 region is CASSESAGLAKNIQYF. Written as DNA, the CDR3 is TGTGCCAGCAGTGAATCTGCGGGGCTAGCCAAAAACATTCAGTACTTC.

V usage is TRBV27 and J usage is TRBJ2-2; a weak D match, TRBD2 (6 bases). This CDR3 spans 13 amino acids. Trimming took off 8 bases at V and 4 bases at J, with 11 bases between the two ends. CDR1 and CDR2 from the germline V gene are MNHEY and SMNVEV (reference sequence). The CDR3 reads CASERSGTGELFF. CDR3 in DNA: TGTGCCAGCGAACGTAGCGGCACCGGGGAGCTGTTTTTT.

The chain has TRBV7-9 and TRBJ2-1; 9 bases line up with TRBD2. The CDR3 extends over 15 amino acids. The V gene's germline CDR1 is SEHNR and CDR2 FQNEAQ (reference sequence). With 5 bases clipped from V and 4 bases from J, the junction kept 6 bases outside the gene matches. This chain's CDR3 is CASSASGRNYNEQFF. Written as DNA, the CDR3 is TGTGCCAGCAGCGCCAGCGGGAGGAATTACAATGAGCAGTTCTTC.

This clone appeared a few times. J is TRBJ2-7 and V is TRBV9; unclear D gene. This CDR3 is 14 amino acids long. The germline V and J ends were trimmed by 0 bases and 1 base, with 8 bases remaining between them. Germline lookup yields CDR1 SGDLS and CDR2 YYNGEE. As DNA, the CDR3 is TGTGCCAGCAGCGTAGGGGCCCAGTCCTACGAGCAGTACTTC. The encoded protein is CASSVGAQSYEQYF.

CDR3 DNA sequence: TGTGCCAGCAGCTCGGGACAGTTTAGTGGCTACACCTTC. As protein: CASSSGQFSGYTF. This rearrangement joins TRBV2 to TRBJ1-2, with 7 positions matching TRBD1. With V trimmed by 6 bases and J by 7 bases, 8 bases remained unmatched. This CDR3 comprises 13 residues. Germline loops: CDR1 SNHLY, CDR2 FYNNEI.

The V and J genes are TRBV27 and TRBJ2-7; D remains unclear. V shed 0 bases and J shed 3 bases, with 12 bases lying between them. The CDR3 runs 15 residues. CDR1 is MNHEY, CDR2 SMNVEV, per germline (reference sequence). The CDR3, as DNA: TGTGCCAGCAGTTTATCAGTTGGCACCATCTACGAGCAGTACTTC. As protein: CASSLSVGTIYEQYF.

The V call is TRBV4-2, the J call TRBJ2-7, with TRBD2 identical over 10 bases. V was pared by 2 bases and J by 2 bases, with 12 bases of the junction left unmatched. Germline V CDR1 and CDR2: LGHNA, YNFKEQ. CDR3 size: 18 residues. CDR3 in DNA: TGTGCCAGCAGCCAACTACCTCGGACTAGCGGTAGAGCCTACGAGCAGTACTTC. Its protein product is CASSQLPRTSGRAYEQYF.

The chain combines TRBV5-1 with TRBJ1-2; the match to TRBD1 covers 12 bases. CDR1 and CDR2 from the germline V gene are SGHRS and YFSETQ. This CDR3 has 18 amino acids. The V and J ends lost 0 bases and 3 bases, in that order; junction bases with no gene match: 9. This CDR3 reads CASSLAPGQGAQDYGYTF. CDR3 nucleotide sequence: TGCGCCAGCAGCTTGGCCCCGGGACAGGGGGCGCAGGACTATGGCTACACCTTC.

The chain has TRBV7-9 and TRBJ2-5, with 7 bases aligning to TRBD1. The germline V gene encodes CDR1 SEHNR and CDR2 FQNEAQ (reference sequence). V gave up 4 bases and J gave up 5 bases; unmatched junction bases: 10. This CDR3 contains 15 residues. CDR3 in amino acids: CASSYGTAPRETQYF. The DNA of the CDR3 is TGTGCCAGCAGCTACGGGACAGCTCCGCGGGAGACCCAGTACTTC.

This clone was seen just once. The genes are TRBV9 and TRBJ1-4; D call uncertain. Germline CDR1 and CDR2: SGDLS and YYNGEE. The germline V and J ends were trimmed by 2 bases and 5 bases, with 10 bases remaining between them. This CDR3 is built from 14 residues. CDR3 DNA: TGTGCCAGCAGCGTTCGGCAGGACAATGAAAAACTGTTTTTT. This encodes CASSVRQDNEKLFF.